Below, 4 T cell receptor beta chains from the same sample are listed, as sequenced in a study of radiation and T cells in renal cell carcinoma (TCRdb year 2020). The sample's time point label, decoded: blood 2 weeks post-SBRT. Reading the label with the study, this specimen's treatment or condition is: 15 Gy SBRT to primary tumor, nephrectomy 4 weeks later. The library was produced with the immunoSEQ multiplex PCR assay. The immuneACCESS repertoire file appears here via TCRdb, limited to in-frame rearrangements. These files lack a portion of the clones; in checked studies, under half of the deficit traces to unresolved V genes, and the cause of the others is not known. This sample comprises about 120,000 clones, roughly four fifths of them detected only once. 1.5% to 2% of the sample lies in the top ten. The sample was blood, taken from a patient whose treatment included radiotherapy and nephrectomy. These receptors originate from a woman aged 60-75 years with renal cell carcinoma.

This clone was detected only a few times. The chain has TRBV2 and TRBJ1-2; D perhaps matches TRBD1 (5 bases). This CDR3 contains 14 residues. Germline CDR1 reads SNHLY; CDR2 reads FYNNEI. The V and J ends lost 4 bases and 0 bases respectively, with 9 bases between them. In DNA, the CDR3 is TGTGCCAGCAGTGGGGGGGGTCCTAACTATGGCTACACCTTC. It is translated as CASSGGGPNYGYTF. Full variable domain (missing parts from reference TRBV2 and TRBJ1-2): EPEVTQTPSHQVTQMGQEVILRCVPISNHLYFYWYRQILGQKVEFLVSFYNNEISEKSEIFDDQFSVERPDGSNFTLKIRSTKLEDSAMYFCASSGGGPNYGYTFGSGTRLTVV.

The CDR3 bases are TGTGCCAGCAGCTTGACAATCTCAGACTCCTACGAGCAGTACTTC. Amino acid sequence: CASSLTISDSYEQYF. This chain links TRBV11-2 with TRBJ2-7; D gene unclear. Germline V gene data show CDR1 as SGHAT and CDR2 as FQNNGV. The CDR3 is 15 amino acids. The germline V and J ends were trimmed by 3 bases and 0 bases, with 12 bases remaining between them.

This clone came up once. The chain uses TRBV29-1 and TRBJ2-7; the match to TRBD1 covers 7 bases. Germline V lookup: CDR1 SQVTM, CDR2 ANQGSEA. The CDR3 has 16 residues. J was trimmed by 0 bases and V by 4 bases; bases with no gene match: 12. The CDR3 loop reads CSVAGTELKSSYEQYF. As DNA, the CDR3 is TGCAGCGTTGCTGGGACAGAACTTAAGAGCTCCTACGAGCAGTACTTC.

The CDR3 DNA is TGTGCCAGCAGTCCGTACAGGGGGAACACTGAAGCTTTCTTT. Translation gives CASSPYRGNTEAFF. This chain joins TRBV28 and TRBJ1-1, with 7 positions matching TRBD1. Germline trimming cut 5 bases from V and 1 base from J; bases unmatched to any gene: 4. In germline, CDR1 is MDHEN, CDR2 SYDVKM. The CDR3 is 14 residues long.